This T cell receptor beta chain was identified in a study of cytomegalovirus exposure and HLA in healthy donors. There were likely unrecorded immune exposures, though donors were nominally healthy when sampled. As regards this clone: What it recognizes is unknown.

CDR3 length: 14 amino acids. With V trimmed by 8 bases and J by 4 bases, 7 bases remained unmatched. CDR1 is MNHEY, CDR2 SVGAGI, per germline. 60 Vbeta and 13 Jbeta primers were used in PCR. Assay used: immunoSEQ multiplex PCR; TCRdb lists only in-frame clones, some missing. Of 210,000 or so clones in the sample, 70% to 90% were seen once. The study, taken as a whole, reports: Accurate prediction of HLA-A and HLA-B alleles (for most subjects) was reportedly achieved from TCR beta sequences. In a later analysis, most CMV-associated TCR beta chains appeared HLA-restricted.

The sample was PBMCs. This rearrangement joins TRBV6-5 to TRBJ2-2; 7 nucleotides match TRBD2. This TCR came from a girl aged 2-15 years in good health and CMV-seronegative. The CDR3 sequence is CASCRREVTGELFF. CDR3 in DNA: TGTGCCAGCTGCCGACGGGAGGTCACCGGGGAGCTGTTTTTT.